This T cell receptor (beta chain) originates from a study of cytomegalovirus exposure and HLA in healthy donors. On this clone: No antigen is known for it.

Regarding the study as a whole: Researchers counted around 180 TCR beta chains as cytomegalovirus-associated. As confirmed in vitro, a few CMV-associated chains were specific for CMV antigens.

Using immunoSEQ multiplex PCR, the repertoire was profiled, and TCRdb retains in-frame clones only, with some absent. The data hold tens of thousands of clones, with around 90% observed a single time. This CDR3 has 14 amino acids. With V trimmed by 4 bases and J by 1 base, 4 bases remained unmatched. The germline CDR1 and CDR2 sequences are GTSNPN and SVGIG (reference sequence). The sample consisted of PBMCs. This receptor was obtained from a young woman in good health and CMV-seronegative. J is TRBJ1-3 and V is TRBV30; 7 bases line up with TRBD1. The CDR3 sequence: CAWNPTGSGNTIYF. The CDR3 bases are TGTGCCTGGAACCCGACAGGGTCTGGAAACACCATATATTTT.